This T cell receptor (beta chain) came from a study of T cell responses to AZD1222 COVID-19 vaccine (dated by TCRdb to the early 2020s). At the level of the whole study: AZD1222 recipients with second doses at about 4 weeks or about 12 weeks were pooled, because spike-specific TCR depth and breadth did not differ between schedules. A total of approximately 240 trial participants underwent TCR sequencing, of whom 200 to 220 had received two doses of AZD1222 and roughly 26 had received two doses of the MenACWY control vaccine. Trial participants were enrolled into age subgroups of 18-55, 56-69 and 70-plus years, which contained 148, 28 and 57 TCR-sequenced participants, respectively.

The CDR3 regions of human TCRbeta chains were analyzed by immunosequencing. On the study's bioinformatics: TCRs in the repertoires were compared against a reference library of SARS-CoV-2-specific TCRs that had been generated with the MIRA antigen-specificity platform. Breadth was defined as the fraction of unique TCRs that were SARS-CoV-2-associated, and depth was defined as the fraction of total T cells that were SARS-CoV-2-associated. Each spike-specific TCR was assigned to its reactive spike region and to a CD4 or CD8 class using the MIRA data. Log10-transformed breadth and depth values were compared by one-way ANOVA with Sidak's multiple comparisons tests. Entries here come from immuneACCESS through TCRdb and include only in-frame sequences with V and J called. Some clones fail to appear in such tables; in the studies checked, an unresolved V gene covers under half of the shortfall, and the cause of the remainder is unknown. V and J calls and clone size are given by that table; D and trimming were obtained from the DNA. The table for this sample lists about 140,000 clones; about 88% of them were counted only once. Approximately 4.5% of the sample is taken by the ten largest.

What the study reported, not specific to this receptor: Epitopes outside the regions mutated in the B.1.351 and B.1.1.7 variants were reportedly recognized by nearly half of the unique spike-specific TCRs. After two AZD1222 doses, spike-specific TCR breadth and depth were significantly higher than at day 0 and than in MenACWY recipients. Because no day 14 peak-response samples were available, repertoires were characterized only after the peak T cell response. Most participants were white British and females outnumbered males, and the authors suggested that clonal diversity may have been underestimated. In the small 56-69-year group, the increase in depth fell short of significance, most likely because of low power. CD4 TCRs associated with the vaccine covered the entire spike protein, and the dominant responses were in regions 160-218 and 743-854. Conclusions about previously exposed vaccinees are limited, since just a handful of AZD1222 recipients were seropositive for SARS-CoV-2 at baseline.

The time point tag for this specimen amounts to: baseline before first vaccination. Vaccinee samples were obtained from the UK trials COV001 and COV002, which included a single-blind randomized controlled phase 2/3 trial of AZD1222 (ChAdOx1 nCoV-19) in healthy adults. For TCRbeta chain sequencing, PBMC samples from trial participants were taken at day 0 and at day 28 after the second dose. The CDR3 covers 14 residues, taking in both the cysteine and the phenylalanine. The CDR3 DNA has 42 bases and is translated from base 1. V is pruned by 9 bases and J by 3 bases, leaving 5 bases of the junction without a gene match. The germline V gene yields SNHLY for CDR1 and FYNNEI for CDR2. For this clone: The antigen this receptor binds is unknown. Within one base of it there is no much larger clone, and no base qualities were kept.

This clonotype was obtained from an adult in good health. Sequenced material: peripheral blood, taken on day 0 of AZD1222 vaccination. The chain couples TRBV2 to TRBJ1-6; 7 of the junction bases match TRBD1. The CDR3 loop reads CARQTGSYNSPLHF. The nucleotides are TGTGCCAGACAGACAGGGAGCTATAATTCACCCCTCCACTTT.